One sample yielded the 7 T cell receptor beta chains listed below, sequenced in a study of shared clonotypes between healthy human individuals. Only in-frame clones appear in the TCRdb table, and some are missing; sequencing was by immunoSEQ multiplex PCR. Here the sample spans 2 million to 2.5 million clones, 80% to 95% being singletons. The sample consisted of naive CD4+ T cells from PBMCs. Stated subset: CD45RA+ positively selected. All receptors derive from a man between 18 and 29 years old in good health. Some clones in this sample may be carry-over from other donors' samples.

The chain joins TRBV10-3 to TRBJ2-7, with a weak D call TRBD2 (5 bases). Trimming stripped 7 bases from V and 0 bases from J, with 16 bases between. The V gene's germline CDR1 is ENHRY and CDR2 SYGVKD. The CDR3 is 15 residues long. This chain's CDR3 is CAITRTGFRSYEQYF. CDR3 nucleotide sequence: TGTGCCATCACCCGGACGGGGTTTCGCTCCTACGAGCAGTACTTC.

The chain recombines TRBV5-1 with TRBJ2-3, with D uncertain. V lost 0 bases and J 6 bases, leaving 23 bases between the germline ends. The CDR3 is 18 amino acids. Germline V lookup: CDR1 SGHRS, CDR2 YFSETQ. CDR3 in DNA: TGCGCCAGCAGCTTGGGACCGGCCCTGCCTGAGGCGAGGGATACGCAGTATTTT. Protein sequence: CASSLGPALPEARDTQYF. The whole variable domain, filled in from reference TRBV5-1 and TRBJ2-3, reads KAGVTQTPRYLIKTRGQQVTLSCSPISGHRSVSWYQQTPGQGLQFLFEYFSETQRNKGNFPGRFSGRQFSNSRSEMNVSTLELGDSALYLCASSLGPALPEARDTQYFGPGTRLTVL.

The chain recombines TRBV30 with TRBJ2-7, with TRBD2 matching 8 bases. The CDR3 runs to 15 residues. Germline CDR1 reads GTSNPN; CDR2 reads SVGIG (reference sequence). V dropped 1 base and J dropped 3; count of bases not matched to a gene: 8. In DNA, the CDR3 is TGTGCCTGGAGTGGACAGCGGGAGCTAAGCTACGAGCAGTACTTC. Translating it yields CAWSGQRELSYEQYF.

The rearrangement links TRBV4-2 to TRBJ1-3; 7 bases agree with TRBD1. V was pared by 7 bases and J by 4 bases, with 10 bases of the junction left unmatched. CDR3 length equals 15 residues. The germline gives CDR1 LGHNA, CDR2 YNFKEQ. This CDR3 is CASTSWTGAGNTIYF. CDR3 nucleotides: TGTGCCAGCACCAGCTGGACAGGCGCCGGAAACACCATATATTTT.

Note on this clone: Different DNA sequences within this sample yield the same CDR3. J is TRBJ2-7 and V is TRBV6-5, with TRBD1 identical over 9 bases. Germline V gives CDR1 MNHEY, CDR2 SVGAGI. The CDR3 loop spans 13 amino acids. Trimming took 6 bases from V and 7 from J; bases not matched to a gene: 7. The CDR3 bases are TGTGCCAGCAGCTCACAGGGGGCCGGGGAGCAGTACTTC. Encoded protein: CASSSQGAGEQYF.

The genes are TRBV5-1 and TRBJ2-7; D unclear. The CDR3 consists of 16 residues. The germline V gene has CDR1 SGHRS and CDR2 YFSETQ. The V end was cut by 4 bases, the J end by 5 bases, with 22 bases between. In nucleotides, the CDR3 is TGCGCCAGCAGCCCTTTCGGACGGACCTCCACGGACGAGCAGTACTTC. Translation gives CASSPFGRTSTDEQYF.

The CDR3 sequence is CASSLLGGGNYEQYF. DNA of the CDR3: TGTGCCAGCAGTTTACTAGGAGGGGGGAACTACGAGCAGTACTTC. This chain joins TRBV27 and TRBJ2-7, with D perhaps TRBD1 or TRBD2 (6 bases each). CDR3 length: 15 residues. V was trimmed by 2 bases and J by 3 bases, leaving 14 bases between them. CDR1 and CDR2 (germline): MNHEY, SMNVEV (reference sequence).